Shown below are 21 T cell receptor beta chains from a single sample sequenced in a study of cytomegalovirus exposure and HLA in healthy donors. With 60 Vbeta and 13 Jbeta primers, the PCR was carried out. Assay used: immunoSEQ multiplex PCR; TCRdb lists only in-frame clones, some missing. The sample includes about 98,000 clones, about 81% seen only once; the top ten take approximately 1.5%. Material: PBMCs. The source of these receptors is a middle-aged man in good health and CMV-seronegative.

The genes are TRBV5-4 and TRBJ2-7; 7 bases match TRBD1. The ends lost 4 bases at V and 1 base at J; junction bases unmatched: 8. CDR1 and CDR2 (germline): SGHNT, YYREEE (reference sequence). The CDR3 spans 15 residues. The DNA of the CDR3 is TGTGCCAGCAGCCGGCCGGGACAGAGATCCTACGAGCAGTACTTC. As protein: CASSRPGQRSYEQYF. The full variable domain, in which reference TRBV5-4 and TRBJ2-7 provide the parts outside the CDR3, is ETGVTQSPTHLIKTRGQQVTLRCSSQSGHNTVSWYQQALGQGPQFIFQYYREEENGRGNFPPRFSGLQFPNYSSELNVNALELDDSALYLCASSRPGQRSYEQYFGPGTRLTVT.

CDR3 sequence reads: CAWSVPVAGGTDTQYF. Written as DNA, the CDR3 is TGTGCCTGGAGTGTACCCGTGGCGGGGGGAACAGATACGCAGTATTTT. This chain uses TRBV30 with TRBJ2-3; TRBD2 matches 8 bases. The CDR3 totals 16 residues. The V and J ends lost 0 bases and 3 bases, in that order; junction bases with no gene match: 8. Germline loops: CDR1 GTSNPN, CDR2 SVGIG (reference sequence).

V usage is TRBV6-1 and J usage is TRBJ1-1; D remains ambiguous. The CDR3 sequence is 13 residues long. From germline, CDR1 is MNHNS and CDR2 SASEGT. V was clipped by 8 bases and J by 0 bases, with 10 bases between them. The chain's CDR3 is CASATQMNTEAFF. DNA of the CDR3: TGTGCCAGCGCCACACAGATGAACACTGAAGCTTTCTTT.

This chain uses TRBV9 with TRBJ2-5; D is unresolved. The CDR3 has 12 residues. The germline V and J ends were trimmed by 4 bases and 0 bases, with 4 bases remaining between them. Germline values: CDR1 SGDLS, CDR2 YYNGEE. The CDR3 DNA is TGTGCCAGCAGCCCGGACCAAGAGACCCAGTACTTC. Its protein is CASSPDQETQYF.

This chain connects TRBV11-3 to TRBJ2-2, with D hard to call. CDR3 length: 13 residues. V was trimmed by 1 base and J by 9 bases, leaving 9 bases between them. CDR1 and CDR2 (germline): SGHNT, YENEEA. This CDR3 reads CASSLGGVRELFF. CDR3 DNA sequence: TGTGCCAGCAGCTTAGGAGGAGTGAGGGAGCTGTTTTTT.

The chain is built from TRBV18 and TRBJ2-1; the D is unclear. In germline, CDR1 is KGHSH, CDR2 LQKENI. Between the trimmed V and J ends, which lost 3 bases and 4 bases, there was a span of 4 bases. This CDR3 spans 12 amino acids. The DNA of the CDR3 is TGTGCCAGCTCACCGACTTACAATGAGCAGTTCTTC. Residues: CASSPTYNEQFF.

The chain links TRBV2 to TRBJ2-3; weak D call: TRBD1 (6 bases). V dropped 4 bases and J dropped 4 bases, with 9 bases sitting between them. Per germline, CDR1 SNHLY and CDR2 FYNNEI. The CDR3 has 13 amino acids. The CDR3 here is CASSAGQSDTQYF. The CDR3 nucleotides are TGTGCCAGCAGTGCAGGACAGTCAGATACGCAGTATTTT.

The CDR3 sequence is CASSEPHLGGGQPQHF. In DNA, the CDR3 is TGTGCCAGCAGTGAACCGCACCTGGGAGGGGGTCAGCCCCAGCATTTT. This chain uses TRBV6-1 with TRBJ1-5; TRBD1 might be the D (6 bases). V lost 2 bases, J lost 6 bases, and 17 bases lay in between. This CDR3 comprises 16 residues. Germline lookup yields CDR1 MNHNS and CDR2 SASEGT.

This rearrangement joins TRBV18 to TRBJ1-1, with D uncertain. With 3 bases removed from V and 5 bases from J, the gap between germline ends came to 16 bases. CDR1 and CDR2 (germline): KGHSH, LQKENI. The CDR3 has 15 amino acids. The CDR3 sequence: CASSPVNTPGTEAFF. The CDR3 bases are TGTGCCAGCTCACCGGTGAACACTCCGGGGACTGAAGCTTTCTTT.

The rearrangement joins TRBV5-1 to TRBJ1-1; D not certain. The germline gives CDR1 SGHRS, CDR2 YFSETQ. Trimming pared 3 bases from V and 4 bases from J, leaving 10 bases between. The CDR3 contains 13 residues. CDR3 sequence (DNA): TGCGCCAGCAGCTCATATAACAGCACTGAAGCTTTCTTT. This encodes CASSSYNSTEAFF.

This clone was detected once. V and J are TRBV5-1 and TRBJ2-5; maybe TRBD2 (6 bases). Germline CDR1 and CDR2: SGHRS and YFSETQ. The V and J ends lost 0 bases and 9 bases respectively, with 9 bases between them. CDR3 length: 12 amino acids. The CDR3 is CASSLVGEAQYF. In DNA, the CDR3 is TGCGCCAGCAGCTTGGTTGGGGAGGCCCAGTACTTC.

The chain has TRBV21-1 and TRBJ2-1; the D segment call TRBD1 is taken from the table without a DNA check. TRBV21-1 is marked as a pseudogene. This CDR3 is 13 amino acids long. In DNA, the CDR3 is TGTGCCAGCAGCAGATATCAGGGCTATGAGCAGTTCTTC. As protein: CASSRYQGYEQFF.

The V and J genes are TRBV19 and TRBJ2-3, with 8 bases fitting TRBD1. This CDR3 is built from 15 residues. J gave up 4 bases and V 6 bases, and 9 bases lay outside the gene matches. The germline CDR1 and CDR2 sequences are LNHDA and SQIVND (reference sequence). The chain's CDR3 is CASSRTGIKADTQYF. The CDR3 nucleotides read TGTGCCAGTAGCCGGACAGGGATCAAAGCAGATACGCAGTATTTT.

This chain connects TRBV12-5 to TRBJ2-1; D gene unclear. The V gene's germline CDR1 is LGHNT and CDR2 FRNRAP. The CDR3 totals 11 residues. V dropped 4 bases and J dropped 8 bases, with 6 bases sitting between them. The DNA of the CDR3 is TGTGCTAGTGGTTCCGACTATGAGCAGTTCTTC. It translates to CASGSDYEQFF.

This rearrangement joins TRBV5-1 to TRBJ2-3; no firm D call. The CDR3 length is 14 residues. Germline lookup yields CDR1 SGHRS and CDR2 YFSETQ. V was cut by 0 bases and J by 3 bases, with 8 bases left in between. The CDR3: CASSLAQLTDTQYF. CDR3 sequence (DNA): TGCGCCAGCAGCTTGGCTCAGTTGACAGATACGCAGTATTTT.

This rearrangement joins TRBV18 to TRBJ2-7; TRBD1 is a possible D gene (5 bases). The CDR3 sequence is 13 residues long. V lost 2 bases, J lost 5 bases, and 10 bases lay in between. From germline, CDR1 is KGHSH and CDR2 LQKENI. The CDR3 nucleotides are TGTGCCAGCTCACCAGCAGGGTTGAACGAGCAGTACTTC. Its translation is CASSPAGLNEQYF. The complete variable domain, with remaining parts taken from reference TRBV18 and TRBJ2-7, reads NAGVMQNPRHLVRRRGQEARLRCSPMKGHSHVYWYRQLPEEGLKFMVYLQKENIIDESGMPKERFSAEFPKEGPSILRIQQVVRGDSAAYFCASSPAGLNEQYFGPGTRLTVT.

The genes are TRBV27 and TRBJ1-4; a possible D gene is TRBD1 (5 bases). This CDR3 spans 13 amino acids. CDR1 is MNHEY and CDR2 is SMNVEV in the germline V gene (reference sequence). The germline V and J ends were trimmed by 6 bases and 4 bases, with 9 bases remaining between them. The CDR3 sequence: CASRGQNNEKLFF. The CDR3 DNA is TGTGCCAGCAGGGGGCAGAATAATGAAAAACTGTTTTTT. Looking up the rest from reference TRBV27 and TRBJ1-4 gives the full variable domain: EAQVTQNPRYLITVTGKKLTVTCSQNMNHEYMSWYRQDPGLGLRQIYYSMNVEVTDKGDVPEGYKVSRKEKRNFPLILESPSPNQTSLYFCASRGQNNEKLFFGSGTQLSVL.

CDR3 in amino acids: CASRKTSGGATEQFF. Here the CDR3 DNA reads TGTGCCAGCAGAAAAACTAGCGGGGGGGCCACTGAGCAGTTCTTC. V usage is TRBV28 and J usage is TRBJ2-1; 13 nucleotides line up with TRBD2. Germline CDR1 and CDR2: MDHEN and SYDVKM. V shed 6 bases, J shed 9 bases, and the junction held 8 bases outside the gene matches. This CDR3 contains 15 residues.

This chain joins TRBV10-3 and TRBJ1-1, with D possibly matching TRBD1 (5 bases). Trimming took 6 bases from V and 1 from J, leaving 12 bases between them. CDR1 is ENHRY and CDR2 is SYGVKD in the germline V gene. This CDR3 is 14 amino acids long. Here the CDR3 reads CAIRMTQENTEAFF. In nucleotides, the CDR3 is TGTGCCATCAGAATGACACAGGAGAACACTGAAGCTTTCTTT.

The V gene is TRBV5-4, the J gene TRBJ2-3, with 10 bases lining up with TRBD1. CDR1 and CDR2 from the germline V gene are SGHNT and YYREEE (reference sequence). Trimming removed 4 bases from V and 1 base from J; junction bases left unmatched: 3. This CDR3 spans 15 amino acids. Here the CDR3 DNA reads TGTGCCAGCAGCGCCGGGACAGGGGGCACAGATACGCAGTATTTT. Protein: CASSAGTGGTDTQYF.

This clone appeared a few times. The chain carries TRBV7-9 and TRBJ2-3, with 8 bases identical to TRBD1. CDR3 length: 14 residues. V shed 2 bases and J 6 bases; nucleotides not matched to a gene: 4. Germline V CDR1 and CDR2: SEHNR, FQNEAQ (reference sequence). The CDR3 region is CASSLRRDRDTQYF. The CDR3 coding sequence is TGTGCCAGCAGCTTAAGAAGGGACAGGGATACGCAGTATTTT.